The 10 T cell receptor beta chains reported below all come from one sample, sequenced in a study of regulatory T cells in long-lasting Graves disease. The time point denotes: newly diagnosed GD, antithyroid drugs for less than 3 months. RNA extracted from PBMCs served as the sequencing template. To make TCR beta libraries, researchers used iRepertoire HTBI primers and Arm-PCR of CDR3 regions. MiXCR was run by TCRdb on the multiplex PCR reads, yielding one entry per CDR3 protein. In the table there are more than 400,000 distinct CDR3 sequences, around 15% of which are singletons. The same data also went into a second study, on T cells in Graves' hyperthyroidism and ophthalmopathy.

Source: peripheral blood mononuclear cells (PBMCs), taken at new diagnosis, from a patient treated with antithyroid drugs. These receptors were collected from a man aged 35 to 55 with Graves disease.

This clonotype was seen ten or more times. The CDR3 sequence is CASSNPGQGHYGYTF. The CDR3 DNA follows: TGTGCCAGCAGCAATCCGGGACAGGGACACTATGGCTACACCTTC. The chain recombines TRBV3-1 with TRBJ1-2, with TRBD1 matching over 9 bases. After removal of 5 bases from V and 3 bases from J, the junction contained 7 bases not matched to a gene. Looked up from germline, CDR1 is LGHDT and CDR2 is YNNKEL (reference sequence). The CDR3 runs to 15 residues.

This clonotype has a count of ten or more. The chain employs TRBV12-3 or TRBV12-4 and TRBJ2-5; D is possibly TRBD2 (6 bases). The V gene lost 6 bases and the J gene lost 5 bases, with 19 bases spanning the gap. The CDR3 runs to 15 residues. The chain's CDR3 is CASRIGGPGRETQYF. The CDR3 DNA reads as TGTGCCAGCAGAATAGGAGGGCCGGGAAGGGAGACCCAGTACTTC.

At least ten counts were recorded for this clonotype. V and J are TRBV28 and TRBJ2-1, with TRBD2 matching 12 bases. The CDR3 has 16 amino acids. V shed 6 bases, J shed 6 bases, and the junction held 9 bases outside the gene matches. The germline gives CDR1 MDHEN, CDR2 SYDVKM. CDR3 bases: TGTGCCAGCAGGGGACCGACTAGCGGGAGTGGCAATGAGCAGTTCTTC. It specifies CASRGPTSGSGNEQFF.

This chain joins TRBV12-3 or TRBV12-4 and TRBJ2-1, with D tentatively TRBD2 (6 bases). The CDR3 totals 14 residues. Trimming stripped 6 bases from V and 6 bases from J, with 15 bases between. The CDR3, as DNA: TGTGCCAGCAGGGACGGGCGGGATCGCAATGAGCAGTTCTTC. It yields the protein CASRDGRDRNEQFF.

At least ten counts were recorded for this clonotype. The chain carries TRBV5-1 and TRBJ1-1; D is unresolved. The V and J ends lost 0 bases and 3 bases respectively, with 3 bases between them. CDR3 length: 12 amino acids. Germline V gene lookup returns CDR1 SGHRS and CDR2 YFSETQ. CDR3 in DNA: TGCGCCAGCAGCTTGGGACACACTGAAGCTTTCTTT. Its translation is CASSLGHTEAFF.

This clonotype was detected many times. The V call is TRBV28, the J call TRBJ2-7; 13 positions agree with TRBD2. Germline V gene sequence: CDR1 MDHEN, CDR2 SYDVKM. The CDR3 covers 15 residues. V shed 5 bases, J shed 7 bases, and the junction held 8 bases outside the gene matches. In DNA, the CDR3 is TGTGCCAGCAGTATCCCGACTAGCGGGAGGCGAGAGCAGTACTTC. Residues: CASSIPTSGRREQYF.

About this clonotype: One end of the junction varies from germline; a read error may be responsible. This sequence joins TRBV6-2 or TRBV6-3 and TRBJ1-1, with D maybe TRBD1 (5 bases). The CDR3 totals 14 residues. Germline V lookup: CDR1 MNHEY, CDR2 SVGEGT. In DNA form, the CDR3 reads TGTGCCAGCAGTATTTACCCGGGACGGGGCGTAACAATCTTT. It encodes CASSIYPGRGVTIF.

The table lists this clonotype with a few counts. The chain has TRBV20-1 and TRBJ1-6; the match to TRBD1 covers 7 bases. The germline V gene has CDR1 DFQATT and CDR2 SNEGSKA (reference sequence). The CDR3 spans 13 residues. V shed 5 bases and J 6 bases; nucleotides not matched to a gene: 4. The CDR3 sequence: CSAVQGSNSPLHF. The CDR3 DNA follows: TGCAGTGCTGTACAGGGGTCTAATTCACCCCTCCACTTT.

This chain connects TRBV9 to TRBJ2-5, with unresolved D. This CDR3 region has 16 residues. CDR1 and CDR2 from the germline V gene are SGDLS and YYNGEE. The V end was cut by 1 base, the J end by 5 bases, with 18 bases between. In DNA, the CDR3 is TGTGCCAGCAGCGTAAGCCCCTGGCAGGATCAGGAGACCCAGTACTTC. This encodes CASSVSPWQDQETQYF. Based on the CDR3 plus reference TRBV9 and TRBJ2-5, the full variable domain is DSGVTQTPKHLITATGQRVTLRCSPRSGDLSVYWYQQSLDQGLQFLIQYYNGEERAKGNILERFSAQQFPDLHSELNLSSLELGDSALYFCASSVSPWQDQETQYFGPGTRLLVL.

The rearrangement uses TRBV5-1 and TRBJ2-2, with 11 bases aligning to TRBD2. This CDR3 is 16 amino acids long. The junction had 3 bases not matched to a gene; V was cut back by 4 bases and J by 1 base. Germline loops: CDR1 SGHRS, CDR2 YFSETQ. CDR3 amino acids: CASSRLAGRNTGELFF. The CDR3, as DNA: TGCGCCAGCAGCCGACTAGCGGGAAGGAACACCGGGGAGCTGTTTTTT. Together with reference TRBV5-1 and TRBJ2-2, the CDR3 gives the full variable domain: KAGVTQTPRYLIKTRGQQVTLSCSPISGHRSVSWYQQTPGQGLQFLFEYFSETQRNKGNFPGRFSGRQFSNSRSEMNVSTLELGDSALYLCASSRLAGRNTGELFFGEGSRLTVL.